This note documents a single T cell receptor (beta chain) sequence. What it binds is not known. The junction does not match germline at one end; this may be a read error. The data are from a study of tumor and adjacent non-tumor tissue in lung cancer. Across the study: Aged about 30 to 76 years, patients included roughly ten men and roughly 5 women with stage I to III disease.

The template was RNA from unsorted bulk tissue. Study-wide results and limits: Shorter survival was associated with higher TCR diversity in tumors. Compared with tumor, normal lung showed significantly lower TCR diversity.

Three rounds of nested PCR, following a modified ARM-PCR protocol, produced the TCRbeta library. TCRdb redid the calling of the multiplex PCR reads with MiXCR, one entry per CDR3 protein. The sample has tens of thousands of distinct CDR3 sequences; about 66% are singletons. This CDR3 is built from 15 residues. The germline gives CDR1 SGHNT, CDR2 YENEEA. Sequencing was performed on lung tumor tissue. The sequence derives from a man aged 55-75 years with non-small cell lung cancer. The chain employs TRBV11-3 and TRBJ2-7, with 10 bases that match TRBD2. CDR3 nucleotides: TGTTCCAGTTGGAGGGCTAGCGGGAGCTCCTACGAGCTGTATTTC. Translating it yields CSSWRASGSSYELYF.